This is a list of T cell receptor beta chains from one sample in a study of human T cells and chemical hapten exposure. Each CDR3 protein gets one entry after TCRdb re-called the RACE reads with MiXCR. The repertoire consists of more than 95,000 distinct CDR3 sequences, with around 10% occurring once and the leading ten covering 1.1% to 1.5%. Sequenced material: whole blood, taken in connection with sensitization to the hapten diphenylcyclopropenone (DPC). These receptors were taken from a woman between 50 and 59 years old with alopecia areata. Some clones in this sample may be carry-over from other donors' samples. The CDR3 runs from the conserved cysteine through the conserved F or W. The D gene is left open where the match is weak. Size is omitted from some rows. Given values are once, few, many or a class for expanded clones.

V	size	D	J	CDR3	DNA
TRBV7-9	many	TRBD1	TRBJ2-5	CASSLELDRVLHF	TGTGCCAGCAGCTTAGAGCTTGACAGGGTGTTACACTTC
TRBV4-3	few	NA	TRBJ2-2	CASSTGSANTGELFF	TGCGCCAGCAGCACGGGGTCAGCGAACACCGGGGAGCTGTTTTTT
TRBV18	many	NA	TRBJ2-5	CASSPFQQETQYF	TGTGCCAGCTCACCGTTTCAACAAGAGACCCAGTACTTC
TRBV20-1	few	NA	TRBJ2-7	CSASRRLVYEQYF	TGCAGTGCTAGCAGGCGGCTAGTCTACGAGCAGTACTTC
TRBV7-2	NA	TRBD1	TRBJ1-5	CASSFYTGGLGQPQHF	TGTGCCAGCAGCTTCTACACAGGGGGCTTGGGTCAGCCCCAGCATTTT
TRBV28	NA	TRBD1	TRBJ2-7	CASRSHRGQGSSYEQYF	TGTGCCAGCAGATCCCACCGAGGACAGGGTAGCTCCTACGAGCAGTACTTC
TRBV7-2	many	NA	TRBJ2-7	CASSLVLAEQYF	TGTGCCAGCAGCTTAGTACTTGCCGAGCAGTACTTC
TRBV5-1	many	NA	TRBJ2-2	CASSSKQESVYTGELFF	TGCGCCAGCAGCTCGAAACAGGAGAGTGTGTACACCGGGGAGCTGTTTTTT
TRBV10-3	many	TRBD1	TRBJ1-2	CPLTPGQAYGYTF	TGTCCCCTAACACCCGGACAGGCCTATGGCTACACCTTC
TRBV7-8	few	NA	TRBJ2-7	CASSFIGTTGYEQYF	TGTGCCAGCAGCTTTATAGGGACCACGGGGTACGAGCAGTACTTC
TRBV28	many	NA	TRBJ1-2	CASSFLSGFYGYTF	TGTGCCAGCAGTTTTTTATCGGGGTTCTATGGCTACACCTTC
TRBV7-2	few	NA	TRBJ1-5	CASSPLRDYSNQPQHF	TGTGCCAGCAGCCCCCTCAGGGATTATAGCAATCAGCCCCAGCATTTT
TRBV24-1	few	NA	TRBJ1-1	CATSDSLGPEAFF	TGTGCCACCAGTGATTCGCTGGGGCCTGAAGCTTTCTTT
TRBV5-6	NA	TRBD2	TRBJ2-2	CASSSLAGVVTGELFF	TGTGCCAGCAGCTCGTTAGCGGGAGTTGTCACCGGGGAGCTGTTTTTT
TRBV7-2	NA	TRBD2	TRBJ2-5	CASSLGGTTATKTQYF	TGTGCCAGCAGCTTAGGGGGGACTACGGCAACAAAGACCCAGTACTTC
TRBV6-6	few	TRBD1	TRBJ1-6	CASSSPGQGNSPLHF	TGTGCCAGCAGTTCTCCGGGACAGGGGAATTCACCCCTCCACTTT
TRBV24-1	NA	NA	TRBJ1-5	CATVGGNQPQHF	TGTGCCACCGTGGGGGGAAATCAGCCCCAGCATTTT
TRBV2	many	TRBD1	TRBJ2-3	CASSGQGITDTQYF	TGTGCCAGCTCGGGACAGGGGATCACAGATACGCAGTATTTT
TRBV5-4	few	TRBD2	TRBJ2-1	CASSSGTSSNEQFF	TGTGCCAGCAGCTCCGGGACTAGCAGCAATGAGCAGTTCTTC
TRBV28	NA	NA	TRBJ2-6	CASSFQASGANVLTF	TGTGCCAGCAGTTTCCAGGCCTCTGGGGCCAACGTCCTGACTTTC
TRBV6-6	many	TRBD2	TRBJ2-1	CASSTSGSLSYNEQFF	TGTGCCAGCAGCACTAGCGGGAGTTTATCCTACAATGAGCAGTTCTTC
TRBV11-2	many	NA	TRBJ2-3	CASSFQTQYF	TGTGCCAGCAGCTTTCAAACGCAGTATTTT
TRBV4-2	many	NA	TRBJ2-4	CASSQDGGTAKNIQYF	TGTGCCAGCAGCCAAGATGGAGGGACCGCCAAAAACATTCAGTACTTC
TRBV18	few	NA	TRBJ2-2	CASSFGGAGELFF	TGTGCCAGCTCCTTCGGTGGCGCCGGGGAGCTGTTTTTT
TRBV25-1	NA	TRBD1	TRBJ2-3	CASSEPLTGNTDTQYF	TGTGCCAGCAGTGAGCCCCTGACAGGGAACACAGATACGCAGTATTTT
TRBV18	few	NA	TRBJ1-1	CASSPGREAEAFF	TGTGCCAGCTCACCGGGAAGGGAAGCTGAAGCTTTCTTT
TRBV28	NA	TRBD1	TRBJ2-7	CASSLGTGFYEQYF	TGTGCCAGCAGTTTAGGGACAGGGTTCTACGAGCAGTACTTC